This T cell receptor (beta chain) was sequenced during a study of blood T cell repertoires in COVID-19. Study information: Sources were T cells, B-cell-depleted T cells, or PBMCs; the material itself was cDNA or gDNA.

Per the original data handling: Counts of nucleated cells, estimated from reference gene primer amplification, were obtained. The assay was immunoSEQ multiplex PCR, and TCRdb's table has in-frame clones only and misses some. The D gene and trimming were derived from the DNA, and the V and J assignments and clone size from that table. Among almost 300,000 clones listed, more than 85% were seen once. Trimming left V 3 bases short and J 10 bases short, with 16 bases between. CDR3 length: 14 amino acids. CDR1 is KGHSH and CDR2 is LQKENI in the germline V gene. This TCR came from a man between 65 and 85 years old with acute or convalescent COVID-19. Sequences were obtained from peripheral blood. V gene TRBV18 combines with J gene TRBJ1-5; maybe TRBD1 (5 bases). The CDR3 loop reads CASSPIQTVQPQHF. In DNA, the CDR3 is TGTGCCAGCTCACCGATTCAGACAGTTCAACCCCAGCATTTT.